Included here is one T cell receptor beta chain sequence, with context. The antigen remains undetermined. The data were taken from a study of post-analysis software for immune sequencing data. Study-wide findings and caveats: About five TRBV segments appeared more often in patients than in controls, and TRBV5-6, TRBV5-1 and TRBV20-1 were among these.

cDNA libraries of TCR beta carried unique molecular identifiers. T cells numbering about 0.9 to 11 million gave rise to some 520,000 cDNA molecules. TCRdb passed the PCR reads through MiXCR, listing each CDR3 protein once. The sample records a few hundred thousand distinct CDR3 sequences, under 40% being singletons. This CDR3 region has 15 residues. The V gene's germline CDR1 is SGHRS and CDR2 YFSETQ. The V end was cut by 4 bases, the J end by 2 bases, with 15 bases between. What was sequenced was blood. The J gene is TRBJ2-5, the V gene TRBV5-1, with D possibly being TRBD2 (7 bases). This TCR was recovered from a girl aged 2-17 years with multiple sclerosis. CDR3 protein: CASSETGGQQETQYF. In DNA form, the CDR3 reads TGCGCCAGCAGCGAAACCGGGGGGCAGCAAGAGACCCAGTACTTC.